This T cell receptor beta chain emerged from a study of blood T cell repertoires in COVID-19. Profiled with immunoSEQ multiplex PCR; TCRdb holds only in-frame clones, not every one. The sample holds some 520,000 clones, 89% seen once. With 5 bases removed from V and 2 bases from J, the gap between germline ends came to 9 bases. Germline values: CDR1 SGHNT, CDR2 YENEEA. This CDR3 contains 13 residues. Sequencing used peripheral blood. The chain couples TRBV11-3 to TRBJ2-5, with D possibly being TRBD1 (6 bases). The clonotype originates from a man aged 18 to 35 with COVID-19, enrolled during active disease. This chain's CDR3 is CASSHGQQETQYF. The CDR3 region has the DNA TGTGCCAGCAGCCATGGACAGCAAGAGACCCAGTACTTC. Variable domain in full (rest from reference TRBV11-3 and TRBJ2-5): EAGVVQSPRYKIIEKKQPVAFWCNPISGHNTLYWYLQNLGQGPELLIRYENEEAVDDSQLPKDRFSAERLKGVDSTLKIQPAELGDSAVYLCASSHGQQETQYFGPGTRLLVL.